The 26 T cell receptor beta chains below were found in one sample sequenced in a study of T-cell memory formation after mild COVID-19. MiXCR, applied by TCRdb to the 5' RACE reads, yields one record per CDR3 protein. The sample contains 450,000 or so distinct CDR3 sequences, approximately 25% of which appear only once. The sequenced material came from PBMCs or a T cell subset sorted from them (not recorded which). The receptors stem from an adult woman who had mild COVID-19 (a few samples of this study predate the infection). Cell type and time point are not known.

CDR3 DNA sequence: TGTGCCAGTAGTATATACGTACAAGAGACCCAGTACTTC. Amino acids: CASSIYVQETQYF. The J gene is TRBJ2-5, the V gene TRBV19; D unresolved. This CDR3 comprises 13 residues. Germline CDR1 and CDR2: LNHDA and SQIVND (reference sequence). V was trimmed by 2 bases and J by 2 bases, leaving 6 bases between them.

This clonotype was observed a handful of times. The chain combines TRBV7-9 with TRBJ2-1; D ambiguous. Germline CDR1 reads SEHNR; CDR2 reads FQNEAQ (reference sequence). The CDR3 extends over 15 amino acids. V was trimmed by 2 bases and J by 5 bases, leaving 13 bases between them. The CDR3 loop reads CASSLFGESDNEQFF. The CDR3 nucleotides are TGTGCCAGCAGCTTATTTGGGGAATCGGACAATGAGCAGTTCTTC.

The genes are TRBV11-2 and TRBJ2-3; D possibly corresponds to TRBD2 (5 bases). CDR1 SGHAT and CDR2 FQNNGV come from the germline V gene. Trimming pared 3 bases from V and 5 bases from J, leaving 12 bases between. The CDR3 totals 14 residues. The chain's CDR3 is CASSFAGVGDTQYF. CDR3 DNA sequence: TGTGCCAGCAGCTTCGCCGGGGTGGGAGATACGCAGTATTTT. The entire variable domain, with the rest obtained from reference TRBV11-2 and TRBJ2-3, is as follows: EAGVAQSPRYKIIEKRQSVAFWCNPISGHATLYWYQQILGQGPKLLIQFQNNGVVDDSQLPKDRFSAERLKGVDSTLKIQPAKLEDSAVYLCASSFAGVGDTQYFGPGTRLTVL.

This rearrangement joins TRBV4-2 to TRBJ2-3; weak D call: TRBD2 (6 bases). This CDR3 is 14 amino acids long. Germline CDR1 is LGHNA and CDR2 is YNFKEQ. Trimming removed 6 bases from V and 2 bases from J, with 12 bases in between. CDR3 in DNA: TGTGCCAGCAGTCCGGGACTTTACACAGATACGCAGTATTTT. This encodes CASSPGLYTDTQYF.

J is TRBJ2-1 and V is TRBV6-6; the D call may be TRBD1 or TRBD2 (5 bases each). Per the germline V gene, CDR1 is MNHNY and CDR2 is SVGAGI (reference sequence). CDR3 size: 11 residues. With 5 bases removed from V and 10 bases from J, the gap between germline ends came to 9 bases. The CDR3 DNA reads TGTGCCAGCAGTGGGACGGGGGAGCAGTTCTTC. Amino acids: CASSGTGEQFF.

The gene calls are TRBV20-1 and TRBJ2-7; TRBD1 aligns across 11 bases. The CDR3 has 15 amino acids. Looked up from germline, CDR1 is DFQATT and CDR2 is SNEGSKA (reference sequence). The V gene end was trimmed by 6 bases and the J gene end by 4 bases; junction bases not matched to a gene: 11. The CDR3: CSAWGRDRGLYEQYF. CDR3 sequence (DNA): TGCAGTGCCTGGGGGCGGGACAGGGGGTTATACGAGCAGTACTTC.

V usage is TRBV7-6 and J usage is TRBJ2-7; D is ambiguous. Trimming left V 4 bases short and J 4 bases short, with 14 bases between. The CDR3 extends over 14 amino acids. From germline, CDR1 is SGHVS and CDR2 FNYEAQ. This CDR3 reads CASSSSYGSYEQYF. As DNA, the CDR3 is TGTGCCAGCAGCTCGAGCTACGGGTCGTACGAGCAGTACTTC.

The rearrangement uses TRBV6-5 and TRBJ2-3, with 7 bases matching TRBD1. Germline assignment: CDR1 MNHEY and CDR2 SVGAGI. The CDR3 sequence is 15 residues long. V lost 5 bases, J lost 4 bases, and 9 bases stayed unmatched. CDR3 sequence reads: CASSTGQVKSDTQYF. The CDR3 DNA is TGTGCCAGCAGTACCGGACAGGTCAAGTCAGATACGCAGTATTTT.

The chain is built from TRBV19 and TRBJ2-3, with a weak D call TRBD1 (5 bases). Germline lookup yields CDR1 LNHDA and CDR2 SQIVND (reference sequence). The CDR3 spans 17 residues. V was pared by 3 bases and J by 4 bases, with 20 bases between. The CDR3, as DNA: TGTGCCAGTAGTATCCCCGGCTCAGGGATGTCCGCAGATACGCAGTATTTT. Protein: CASSIPGSGMSADTQYF.

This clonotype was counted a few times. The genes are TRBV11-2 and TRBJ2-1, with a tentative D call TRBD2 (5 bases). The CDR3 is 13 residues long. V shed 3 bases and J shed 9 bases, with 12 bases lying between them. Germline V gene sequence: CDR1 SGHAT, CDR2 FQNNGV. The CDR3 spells CASSFRENGEQFF. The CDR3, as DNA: TGTGCCAGCAGCTTTCGGGAAAATGGTGAGCAGTTCTTC.

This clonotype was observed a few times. CDR3 region: CASSQSKVRGSYEQYF. CDR3 sequence (DNA): TGCGCCAGCAGTCAATCGAAGGTCAGGGGCTCATACGAGCAGTACTTC. The V gene is TRBV23-1, the J gene TRBJ2-7; D perhaps matches TRBD1 (6 bases). TRBV23-1 is an ORF, and what it does is uncertain. The CDR3 consists of 16 residues. V was pared by 0 bases and J by 4 bases, with 16 bases between.

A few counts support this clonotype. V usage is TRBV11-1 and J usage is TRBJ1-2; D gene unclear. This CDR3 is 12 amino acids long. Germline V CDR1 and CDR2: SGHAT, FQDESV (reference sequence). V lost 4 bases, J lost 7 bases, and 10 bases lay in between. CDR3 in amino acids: CASSSASAGYTF. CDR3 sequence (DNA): TGTGCCAGCAGCTCAGCTTCGGCTGGCTACACCTTC.

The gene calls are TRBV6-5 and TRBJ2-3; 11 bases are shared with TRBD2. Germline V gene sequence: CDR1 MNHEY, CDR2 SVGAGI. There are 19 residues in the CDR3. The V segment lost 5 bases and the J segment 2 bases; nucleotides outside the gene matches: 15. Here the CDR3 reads CASSGLRASGRMNTDTQYF. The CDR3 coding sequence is TGTGCCAGCAGTGGATTAAGGGCTAGCGGGAGGATGAACACAGATACGCAGTATTTT.

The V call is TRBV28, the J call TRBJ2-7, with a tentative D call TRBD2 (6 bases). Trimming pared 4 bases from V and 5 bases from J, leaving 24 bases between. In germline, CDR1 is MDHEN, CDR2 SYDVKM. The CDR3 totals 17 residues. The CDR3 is CASSSPRGSGEGHEQYF. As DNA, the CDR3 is TGTGCCAGCAGTTCCCCACGGGGGTCGGGAGAGGGTCACGAGCAGTACTTC.

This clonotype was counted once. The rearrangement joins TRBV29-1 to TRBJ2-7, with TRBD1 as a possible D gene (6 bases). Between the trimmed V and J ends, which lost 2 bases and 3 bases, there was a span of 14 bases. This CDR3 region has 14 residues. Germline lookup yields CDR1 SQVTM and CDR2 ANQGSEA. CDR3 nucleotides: TGCAGCGTTGAATCAAGGCAGGGACACTACGAGCAGTACTTC. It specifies CSVESRQGHYEQYF.

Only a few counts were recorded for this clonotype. For the CDR3, the DNA is TGTGCCAGCATGGAACCCTGGGGTCCGGAGGGAGAGACCCAGTACTTC. Protein sequence: CASMEPWGPEGETQYF. The chain combines TRBV25-1 with TRBJ2-5; possibly TRBD2 for D (6 bases). This CDR3 spans 16 amino acids. V lost 7 bases and J lost 4, with 22 bases in between. Germline V gene lookup returns CDR1 MGHDK and CDR2 SYGVNS.

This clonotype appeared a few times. CDR3 nucleotides: TGTGCCACCAGTGATTTGGCGGGCACAAGCACAGATACGCAGTATTTT. Residues: CATSDLAGTSTDTQYF. This chain links TRBV24-1 with TRBJ2-3, with D perhaps matching TRBD2 (5 bases). This CDR3 spans 16 amino acids. Trimming stripped 0 bases from V and 0 bases from J, with 9 bases between. The germline gives CDR1 KGHDR, CDR2 SFDVKD.

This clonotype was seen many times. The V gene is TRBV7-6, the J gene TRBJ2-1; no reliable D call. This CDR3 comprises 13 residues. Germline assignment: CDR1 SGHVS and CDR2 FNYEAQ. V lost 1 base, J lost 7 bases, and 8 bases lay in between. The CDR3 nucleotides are TGTGCCAGCAGCTTAGGCCAACGAAATGAGCAGTTCTTC. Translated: CASSLGQRNEQFF. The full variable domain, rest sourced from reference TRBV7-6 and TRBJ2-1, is GAGVSQSPRYKVTKRGQDVALRCDPISGHVSLYWYRQALGQGPEFLTYFNYEAQQDKSGLPNDRFSAERPEGSISTLTIQRTEQRDSAMYRCASSLGQRNEQFFGPGTRLTVL.

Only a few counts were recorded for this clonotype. This CDR3 reads CASSWRGDSTDTQYF. The CDR3 DNA sequence: TGTGCCAGCAGCTGGAGGGGGGACAGCACAGATACGCAGTATTTT. The chain has TRBV9 and TRBJ2-3; D tentatively fits TRBD1 or TRBD2 (6 bases each). Trimming stripped 4 bases from V and 0 bases from J, with 12 bases between. This CDR3 is built from 15 residues. Per the germline V gene, CDR1 is SGDLS and CDR2 is YYNGEE.

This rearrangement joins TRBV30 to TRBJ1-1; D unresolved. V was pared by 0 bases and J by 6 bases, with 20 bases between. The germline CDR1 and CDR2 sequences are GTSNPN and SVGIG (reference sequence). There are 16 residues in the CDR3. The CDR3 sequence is CAWSVKGTRRWAEAFF. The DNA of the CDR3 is TGTGCCTGGAGTGTAAAGGGTACCCGACGGTGGGCTGAAGCTTTCTTT.

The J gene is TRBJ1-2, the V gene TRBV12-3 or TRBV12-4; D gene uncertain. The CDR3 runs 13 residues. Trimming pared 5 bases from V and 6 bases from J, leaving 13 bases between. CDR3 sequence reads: CASSTYREDGYTF. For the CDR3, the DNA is TGTGCCAGCAGTACTTACCGGGAGGATGGCTACACCTTC.

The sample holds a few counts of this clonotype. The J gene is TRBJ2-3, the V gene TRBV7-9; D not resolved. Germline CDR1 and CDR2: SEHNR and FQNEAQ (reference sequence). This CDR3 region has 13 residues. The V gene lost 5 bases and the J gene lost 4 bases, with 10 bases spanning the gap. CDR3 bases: TGTGCCAGCAGCCCCCCGGCGGCAGATACGCAGTATTTT. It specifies CASSPPAADTQYF.

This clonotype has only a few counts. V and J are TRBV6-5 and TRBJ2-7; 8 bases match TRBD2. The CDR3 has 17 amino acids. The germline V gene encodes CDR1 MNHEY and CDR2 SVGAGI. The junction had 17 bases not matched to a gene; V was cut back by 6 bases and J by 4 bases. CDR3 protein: CASSPTLPSGSRYEQYF. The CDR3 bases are TGTGCCAGCAGCCCCACCCTCCCAAGCGGGAGCAGGTACGAGCAGTACTTC.

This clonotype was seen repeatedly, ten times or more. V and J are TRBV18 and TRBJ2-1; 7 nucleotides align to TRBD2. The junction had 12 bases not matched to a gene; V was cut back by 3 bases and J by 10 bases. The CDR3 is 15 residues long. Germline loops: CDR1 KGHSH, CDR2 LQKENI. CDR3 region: CASSPTGPGGLEQFF. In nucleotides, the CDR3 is TGTGCCAGCTCACCCACCGGGCCGGGAGGTCTCGAGCAGTTCTTC.

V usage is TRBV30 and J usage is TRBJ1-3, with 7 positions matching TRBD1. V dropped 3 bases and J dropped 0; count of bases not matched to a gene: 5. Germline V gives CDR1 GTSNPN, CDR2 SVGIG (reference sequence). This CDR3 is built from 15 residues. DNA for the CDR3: TGTGCCTGGAGGGTGGGACAGCACTCTGGAAACACCATATATTTT. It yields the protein CAWRVGQHSGNTIYF.

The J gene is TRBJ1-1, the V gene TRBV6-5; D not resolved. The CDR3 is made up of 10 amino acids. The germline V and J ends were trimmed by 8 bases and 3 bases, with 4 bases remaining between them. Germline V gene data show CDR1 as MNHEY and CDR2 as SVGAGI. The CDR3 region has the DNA TGTGCCAGCTGGGACACTGAAGCTTTCTTT. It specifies CASWDTEAFF.